Included here is one T cell receptor (beta chain) sequence, with context. The antigen this receptor binds is unknown. No much larger clonotype is one base removed from it; base qualities were not supplied. These data belong to a study of blood T cell repertoires in COVID-19 (dated by TCRdb to the early 2020s). About the full investigation: The collaborator samples originated in the United States, Italy and Spain and spanned the acute and convalescent phases of COVID-19. The prospective study material was composed of cDNA or gDNA derived from T cells, B-cell-depleted T cells, or PBMCs. The dataset comprised deeply sampled blood TCRbeta repertoires from subjects exposed to, actively infected with, or recovered from COVID-19. A freely available public database, intended as a resource for researchers studying the immune response to SARS-CoV-2, is where the repertoires were released. The samples were drawn from two sources: the first 160 participants of the ongoing ImmuneRACE study, and some 1,300 subjects contributed by 6 global collaborators. Nearly every sample came with metadata listing a de-identified subject ID, COVID-19 status, age in years and sex. HLA class I and class II types, where available, came from metadata supplied by the sample provider rather than from assay-based typing. Paper-wide results and their limitations: The quantity of clinical and demographic metadata differed by source and by participant and was supplied without curation.

From its cysteine to its phenylalanine, the CDR3 spans 15 amino acids. The entry retains the CDR3 DNA only, 45 bases that are in frame from base 1. V sheds 0 bases and J sheds 2 bases, leaving 8 bases between their ends. Via the germline V gene (reference sequence), CDR1 is MNHEY and CDR2 SMNVEV. TCRbeta CDR3 regions were amplified from genomic DNA using the immunoSEQ Assay, a bias-controlled multiplex PCR. The authors processed their data as follows. Nucleated cell counts per sample were estimated from amplification of reference gene primers within the assay. To quantify the absolute abundance of each unique TCRbeta CDR3 rearrangement, sequence reads were collapsed and filtered. For each sample, productive Simpson clonality was calculated as the square root of Simpson's diversity index across productive rearrangements. TCRdb mirrors the immuneACCESS table, restricted to in-frame sequences. Some clones are absent from its copies; in checked studies, under half trace to an unresolved V gene, and the reason for the others is unknown. That table furnishes V, J and clone size, whereas the DNA furnished D and trimming. This sample gives 250,000 to 350,000 clones in total; around nine tenths of them show up just once. The top ten clonotypes cover roughly 12% of the sample.

At one collaborating source in Seattle, patients were enrolled during active infection and were followed longitudinally through the course of disease. Whole blood was collected in K2EDTA tubes by collaborating institutions according to the institutions' own protocols. For TCRbeta analysis, collaborators shipped samples in one of three forms: frozen whole blood, isolated PBMCs, or DNA extracted from either of those sample types. The TCR originated in a woman aged 30 to 39 with COVID-19, enrolled during active disease. Sequenced material: peripheral blood. The receptor chain draws on TRBV27 and TRBJ1-3, with an unclear D gene assignment. The sequenced DNA: TGTGCCAGCAGTTTATCTCGAACAACTGGAAACACCATATATTTT. Translated, it gives CASSLSRTTGNTIYF.